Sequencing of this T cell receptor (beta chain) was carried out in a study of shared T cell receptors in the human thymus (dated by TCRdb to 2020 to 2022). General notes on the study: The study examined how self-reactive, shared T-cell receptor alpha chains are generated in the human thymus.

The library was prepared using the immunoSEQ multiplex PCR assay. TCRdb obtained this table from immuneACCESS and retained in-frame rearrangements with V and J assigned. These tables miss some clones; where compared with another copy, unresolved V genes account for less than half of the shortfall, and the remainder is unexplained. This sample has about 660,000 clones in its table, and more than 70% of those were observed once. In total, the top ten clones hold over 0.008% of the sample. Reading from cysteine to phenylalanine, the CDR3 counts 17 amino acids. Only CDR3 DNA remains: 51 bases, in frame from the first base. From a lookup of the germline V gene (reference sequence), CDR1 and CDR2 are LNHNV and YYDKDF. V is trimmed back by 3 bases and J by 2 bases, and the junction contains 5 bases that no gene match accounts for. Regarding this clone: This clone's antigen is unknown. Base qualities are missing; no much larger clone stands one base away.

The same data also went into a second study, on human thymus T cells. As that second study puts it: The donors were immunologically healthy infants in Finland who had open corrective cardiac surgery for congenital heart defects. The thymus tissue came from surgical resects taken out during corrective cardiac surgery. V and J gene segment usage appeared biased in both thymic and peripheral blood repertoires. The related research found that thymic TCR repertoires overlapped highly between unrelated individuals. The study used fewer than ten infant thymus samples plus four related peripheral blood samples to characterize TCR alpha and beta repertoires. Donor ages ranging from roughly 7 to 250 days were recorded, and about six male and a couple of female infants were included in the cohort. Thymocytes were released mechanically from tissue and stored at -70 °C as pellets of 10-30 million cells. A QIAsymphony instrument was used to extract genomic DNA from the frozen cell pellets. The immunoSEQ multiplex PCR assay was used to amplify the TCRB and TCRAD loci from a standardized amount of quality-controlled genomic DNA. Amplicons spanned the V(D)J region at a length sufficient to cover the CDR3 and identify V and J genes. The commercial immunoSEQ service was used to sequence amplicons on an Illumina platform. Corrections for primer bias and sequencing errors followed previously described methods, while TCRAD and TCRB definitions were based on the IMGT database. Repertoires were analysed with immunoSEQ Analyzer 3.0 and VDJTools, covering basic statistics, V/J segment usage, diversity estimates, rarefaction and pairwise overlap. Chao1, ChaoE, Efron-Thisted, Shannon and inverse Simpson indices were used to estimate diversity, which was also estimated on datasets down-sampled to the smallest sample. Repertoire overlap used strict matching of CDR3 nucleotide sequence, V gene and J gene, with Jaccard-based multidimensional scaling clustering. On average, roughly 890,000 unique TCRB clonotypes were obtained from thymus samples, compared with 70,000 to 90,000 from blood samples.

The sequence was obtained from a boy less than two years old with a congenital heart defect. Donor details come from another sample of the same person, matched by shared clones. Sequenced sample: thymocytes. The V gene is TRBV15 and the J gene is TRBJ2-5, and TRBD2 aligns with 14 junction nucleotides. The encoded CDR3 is CATSRPGLAGAQETQYF. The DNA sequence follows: TGTGCCACCAGCAGGCCGGGACTAGCGGGGGCACAAGAGACCCAGTACTTC.